This T cell receptor (beta chain) was identified during a study of blood T cell repertoires in COVID-19. Looking at the study overall: Italy, Spain and the United States were the sources of the convalescent and acute COVID-19 samples. Sources were T cells, B-cell-depleted T cells, or PBMCs; the material itself was cDNA or gDNA.

Germline trimming cut 3 bases from V and 4 bases from J; bases unmatched to any gene: 3. CDR3 size: 15 residues. Germline assignment: CDR1 MNHEY and CDR2 SVGAGI. Method: immunoSEQ multiplex PCR; TCRdb's copy keeps in-frame clones and lacks some. The sample shows some 160,000 clones, about 83% of them seen only once. The specimen sequenced was peripheral blood. The sequence was obtained from a woman of 80 years or more with acute or convalescent COVID-19. The genes are TRBV6-5 and TRBJ1-4, with 9 bases aligning to TRBD1. The CDR3 loop is CASSYGDRDNEKLFF. The DNA for the CDR3 is TGTGCCAGCAGTTATGGGGACAGGGATAATGAAAAACTGTTTTTT.